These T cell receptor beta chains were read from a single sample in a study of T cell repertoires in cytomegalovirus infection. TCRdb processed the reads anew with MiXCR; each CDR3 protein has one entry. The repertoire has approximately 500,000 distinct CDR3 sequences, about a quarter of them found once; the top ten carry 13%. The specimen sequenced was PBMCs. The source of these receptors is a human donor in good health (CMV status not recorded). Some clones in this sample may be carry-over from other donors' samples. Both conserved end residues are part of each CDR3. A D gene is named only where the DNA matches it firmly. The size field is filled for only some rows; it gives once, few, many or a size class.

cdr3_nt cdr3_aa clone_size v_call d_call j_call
TGCAGCGTTGAAGGGTACCAAGAGACCCAGTACTTC CSVEGYQETQYF NA TRBV29-1 NA TRBJ2-5
TGTGCCAGCAGCTTAGCGAGGGCGGGTGAAAAACTGTTTTTT CASSLARAGEKLFF few TRBV7-4 NA TRBJ1-4
TGTGCCAGCAGCAGACTAGCGGACAACACCGGGGAGCTGTTTTTT CASSRLADNTGELFF NA TRBV7-9 TRBD2 TRBJ2-2
TGTGCCAGCAGTTACGGGGGACTAGCGGGTTACGAGCAGTACTTC CASSYGGLAGYEQYF NA TRBV6-2/TRBV6-3 TRBD2 TRBJ2-7
TGTGCCAGCCTAGACAGGGCTGAGACCCAGTACTTC CASLDRAETQYF NA TRBV2 TRBD1 TRBJ2-5
TGTGCCAGCATCAAAGGGGACAACTACAATGAGCAGTTCTTC CASIKGDNYNEQFF NA TRBV6-6 NA TRBJ2-1
TGTGCCAGCAGTCGCTACCAAGCCTACGCAGATACGCAGTATTTT CASSRYQAYADTQYF few TRBV6-1 NA TRBJ2-3
TGTGCCAGCACCCGACAGGGACAAGAGACCCAGTACTTC CASTRQGQETQYF few TRBV12-3/TRBV12-4 TRBD1 TRBJ2-5
TGTGCCAGCAGCTTAGGGACTAGCGGGAGCCCCCCTTACAATGAGCAGTTCTTC CASSLGTSGSPPYNEQFF many TRBV7-6 TRBD2 TRBJ2-1
TGTGCCAGCAGCTTAGCCGGCGGACGGCCCCTCAATGAGCAGTTCTTC CASSLAGGRPLNEQFF NA TRBV7-2 NA TRBJ2-1
TGTGCCAGTAGTGTTGCAGAGAACACTGAAGCTTTCTTT CASSVAENTEAFF few TRBV19 NA TRBJ1-1
TGTGCCAGCAGTTTAAGACAGCTAGGGACCGGGGAGCTGTTTTTT CASSLRQLGTGELFF NA TRBV12-3/TRBV12-4 NA TRBJ2-2
TGTGCCAGCAGCGAAAAGGAGACCCAGTACTTC CASSEKETQYF few TRBV7-6 NA TRBJ2-5
TGTGCCAGCAGTTACGAAGGTGAGCAGTTCTTC CASSYEGEQFF NA TRBV6-2/TRBV6-3 NA TRBJ2-1
TGCAGTGCTAGCGCCAAGGGACAGGGAAATAACTATGGCTACACCTTC CSASAKGQGNNYGYTF NA TRBV20-1 TRBD1 TRBJ1-2
TGTGCCAGCAGCTTGACAGGACAGGACAATCAGCCCCAGCATTTT CASSLTGQDNQPQHF few TRBV7-9 TRBD1 TRBJ1-5